This record concerns one T cell receptor (beta chain) sequence. CDR3 size: 11 residues. V lost 8 bases, J lost 7 bases, and 11 bases lay in between. Germline V lookup: CDR1 LNHDA, CDR2 SQIVND (reference sequence). In the authors' workflow: Quantification of nucleated cells was approximated via reference gene primer amplification. TCRdb's copy holds only in-frame clones and misses some; the assay was immunoSEQ multiplex PCR. The V and J calls and clone size were taken over from that table, and D and trimming were inferred from the DNA. The sample holds some 150,000 clones, about 83% seen once. This sample was taken from a study of blood T cell repertoires in COVID-19. Overall study: COVID-19 samples collected from the United States, Italy and Spain covered acute and convalescent phases. T cells, B-cell-depleted T cells, or PBMCs provided the cDNA or gDNA that served as material.

Sequencing input: peripheral blood. This TCR was recovered from a man between 18 and 29 years old with active or convalescent COVID-19. The chain couples TRBV19 to TRBJ1-2, with D tentatively TRBD1 (6 bases). CDR3 DNA: TGTGCCAGTCCCCGACAGGCTGGCTACACCTTC. It specifies CASPRQAGYTF.